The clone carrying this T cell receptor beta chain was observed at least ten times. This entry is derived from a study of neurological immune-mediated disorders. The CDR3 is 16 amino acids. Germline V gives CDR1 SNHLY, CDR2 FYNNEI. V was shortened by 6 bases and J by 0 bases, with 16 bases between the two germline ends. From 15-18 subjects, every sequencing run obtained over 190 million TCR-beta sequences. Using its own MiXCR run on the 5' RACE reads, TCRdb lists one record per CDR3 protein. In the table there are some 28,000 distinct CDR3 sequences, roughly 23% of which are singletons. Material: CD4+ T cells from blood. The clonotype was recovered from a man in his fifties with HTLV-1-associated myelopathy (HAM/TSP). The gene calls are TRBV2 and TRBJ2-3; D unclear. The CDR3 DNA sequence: TGTGCCAGCAGCGAGTTCGAAATAACTAGCACAGATACGCAGTATTTT. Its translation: CASSEFEITSTDTQYF.